One and the same sample provided the 8 T cell receptor beta chains below, sequenced in a study of blood T cell repertoires in COVID-19. This table comes from immunoSEQ multiplex PCR, and its TCRdb copy is limited to in-frame clones, with some not included. The table has around 330,000 clones, roughly 90% seen once. Sequencing was performed on peripheral blood. The source of these receptors is a woman between 50 and 59 years old with active or convalescent COVID-19.

The rearrangement uses TRBV11-1 and TRBJ2-7; D ambiguous. The germline V gene encodes CDR1 SGHAT and CDR2 FQDESV (reference sequence). The CDR3 length is 13 residues. The ends were cut back, 3 bases at V and 6 bases at J, with 12 bases in the middle. CDR3 protein: CASSFRAFSEQYF. CDR3 coding DNA: TGTGCCAGCAGCTTTAGAGCCTTTTCCGAGCAGTACTTC.

This clone showed up just once. This chain links TRBV7-2 with TRBJ1-2, with 9 nucleotides matching TRBD1. The CDR3 runs 17 residues. The V gene's germline CDR1 is SGHTA and CDR2 FQGNSA. V lost 3 bases to trimming and J lost 1 base; unmatched junction nucleotides: 9. The CDR3 protein is CASSLRQGVLGNYGYTF. CDR3 nucleotides: TGTGCCAGCAGCTTGAGACAGGGGGTTCTTGGTAACTATGGCTACACCTTC. Filled out from reference TRBV7-2 and TRBJ1-2, the complete variable domain reads GAGVSQSPSNKVTEKGKDVELRCDPISGHTALYWYRQSLGQGLEFLIYFQGNSAPDKSGLPSDRFSAERTGGSVSTLTIQRTQQEDSAVYLCASSLRQGVLGNYGYTFGSGTRLTVV.

The CDR3 DNA reads TGTGCCAGTAGTATCGATCCGCAATCGCCTTTAGATGGCTACACCTTC. This sequence encodes CASSIDPQSPLDGYTF. This chain links TRBV19 with TRBJ1-2; D uncertain. The CDR3 is 16 amino acids. Germline CDR1 reads LNHDA; CDR2 reads SQIVND (reference sequence). Between the trimmed V and J ends, which lost 3 bases and 6 bases, there was a span of 20 bases.

The chain carries TRBV28 and TRBJ2-4, with 14 bases aligning to TRBD2. Germline V gene data show CDR1 as MDHEN and CDR2 as SYDVKM. The CDR3 loop spans 18 amino acids. V lost 6 bases, J lost 8 bases, and 15 bases stayed unmatched. Here the CDR3 DNA reads TGTGCCAGCAGCCGCAATTTAGGACTAGCGGGAGGAGGGGACATTCAGTACTTC. Its translation: CASSRNLGLAGGGDIQYF.

The V and J genes are TRBV12-3 or TRBV12-4 and TRBJ2-7; 12 nucleotides agree with TRBD2. The length of the CDR3 is 13 residues. J lost 7 bases, V lost 3 bases, and 1 base had no gene match. Here the CDR3 reads CASSFTSGGEQYF. In nucleotides, the CDR3 is TGTGCCAGCAGTTTCACTAGCGGGGGGGAGCAGTACTTC.

V usage is TRBV9 and J usage is TRBJ2-1; TRBD2 agrees at 7 bases. Germline CDR1 SGDLS, CDR2 YYNGEE. The CDR3 is 18 residues long. The trim removed 0 bases at V and 4 bases at J, leaving 13 bases unmatched. The CDR3 DNA is TGTGCCAGCAGCGTAGTTGCGGGGGTTACCTTTGGGTACAATGAGCAGTTCTTC. This sequence encodes CASSVVAGVTFGYNEQFF.

The chain combines TRBV7-9 with TRBJ2-1; 8 bases align to TRBD2. In germline, CDR1 is SEHNR, CDR2 FQNEAQ (reference sequence). V was pared by 5 bases and J by 6 bases, with 9 bases of the junction left unmatched. There are 15 residues in the CDR3. The CDR3 loop reads CASSDRGLVGNEQFF. CDR3 coding DNA: TGTGCCAGCAGCGATAGGGGACTAGTCGGCAATGAGCAGTTCTTC.

V is TRBV24-1 and J is TRBJ1-1; D is perhaps TRBD1 (5 bases). The CDR3 runs to 12 residues. Germline lookup yields CDR1 KGHDR and CDR2 SFDVKD. V lost 8 bases and J lost 5, with 11 bases in between. The CDR3, as DNA: TGTGCCACCATAGGTGGGGGGACTGAAGCTTTCTTT. Translated: CATIGGGTEAFF.